The 12 T cell receptor beta chains presented below share a single source sample, sequenced in a study of CD8 T cells in ankylosing spondylitis. Study-level points and caveats: Blood of patients with ankylosing spondylitis appeared to be characterized by a TCR beta motif of several highly homologous variants.

These TCRs' antigens remain unknown. TCRdb reanalysed the 5' RACE reads using MiXCR and keeps one entry per CDR3 protein. This repertoire shows some 140,000 distinct CDR3 sequences, approximately 17% found once; its top ten account for around a third. Sequenced material: blood, either unsorted or a sorted T cell fraction (not recorded which). The receptors here all came from a male donor with ankylosing spondylitis.

The chain is built from TRBV15 and TRBJ2-1; TRBD2 matches 13 bases. Germline CDR1 is LNHNV and CDR2 is YYDKDF (reference sequence). J lost 5 bases, V lost 5 bases, and 12 bases had no gene match. CDR3 length: 18 residues. The CDR3 nucleotides read TGTGCCACCAGCCGAGGTCCGGGACTAGCGGGATTGGACAATGAGCAGTTCTTC. As protein: CATSRGPGLAGLDNEQFF.

The chain joins TRBV4-1 to TRBJ1-2; a possible D gene is TRBD1 (5 bases). The germline V and J ends were trimmed by 1 base and 5 bases, with 8 bases remaining between them. CDR1 and CDR2 from the germline V gene are MGHRA and YSYEKL. The CDR3 loop spans 13 amino acids. The CDR3 region has the DNA TGCGCCAGCAGCCAAGTGACAGCGTATGGCTACACCTTC. This translates into CASSQVTAYGYTF.

J is TRBJ2-5 and V is TRBV4-1; perhaps D is TRBD1 or TRBD2 (5 bases each). The CDR3 spans 13 residues. CDR1 MGHRA and CDR2 YSYEKL come from the germline V gene. Trimming pared 3 bases from V and 4 bases from J, leaving 9 bases between. Here the CDR3 reads CASSQGVGETQYF. In DNA form, the CDR3 reads TGCGCCAGCAGCCAGGGGGTAGGAGAGACCCAGTACTTC.

The CDR3 bases are TGTGCCAGCAGCCTCCGGGACACGGCTGTCACAGATACGCAGTATTTT. Encoded protein: CASSLRDTAVTDTQYF. The chain is built from TRBV4-2 and TRBJ2-3; possible D gene TRBD1, 6 bases. V was shortened by 4 bases and J by 2 bases, with 16 bases between the two germline ends. The germline CDR1 and CDR2 sequences are LGHNA and YNFKEQ. This CDR3 comprises 16 residues.

The CDR3 is CASSPGGAFSYEQYF. The CDR3 DNA follows: TGTGCCAGCAGCCCAGGGGGGGCTTTCTCCTACGAGCAGTACTTC. The chain has TRBV9 and TRBJ2-7; either TRBD1 or TRBD2 may supply D (7 bases each). The CDR3 covers 15 residues. Germline V gene data show CDR1 as SGDLS and CDR2 as YYNGEE. Trimming pared 4 bases from V and 0 bases from J, leaving 14 bases between. Full variable domain (rest looked up from reference TRBV9 and TRBJ2-7): DSGVTQTPKHLITATGQRVTLRCSPRSGDLSVYWYQQSLDQGLQFLIQYYNGEERAKGNILERFSAQQFPDLHSELNLSSLELGDSALYFCASSPGGAFSYEQYFGPGTRLTVT.

This clonotype was seen a few times. This chain uses TRBV7-9 with TRBJ2-7, with TRBD2 matching 12 bases. Trimming at V came to 5 bases and at J to 6 bases, leaving 5 bases not matched to a gene. The CDR3 is 14 residues long. Germline CDR1 SEHNR, CDR2 FQNEAQ (reference sequence). The CDR3 loop is CASSTGTSGSEQYF. CDR3 coding DNA: TGTGCCAGCAGCACGGGGACTAGCGGGTCCGAGCAGTACTTC.

This clonotype was counted only a few times. V gene TRBV7-9 combines with J gene TRBJ2-7; D unclear. Germline CDR1 SEHNR, CDR2 FQNEAQ (reference sequence). The V and J ends lost 2 bases and 2 bases respectively, with 10 bases between them. The CDR3 is 14 amino acids. Written as DNA, the CDR3 is TGTGCCAGCAGCTTATCCATTCGGGCCTACGAGCAGTACTTC. Translated, it gives CASSLSIRAYEQYF.

This clonotype has only a few counts. The CDR3 DNA is TGCAGTGCTAGAGACCCCCGGGAGGCCGTCACAGATACGCAGTATTTT. This sequence encodes CSARDPREAVTDTQYF. The V gene is TRBV20-1, the J gene TRBJ2-3; 7 bases are a match to TRBD2. The ends lost 0 bases at V and 2 bases at J; junction bases unmatched: 8. Germline V gives CDR1 DFQATT, CDR2 SNEGSKA (reference sequence). The CDR3 extends over 16 amino acids.

This clonotype was picked up a small number of times. The genes are TRBV7-2 and TRBJ2-7, with D possibly matching TRBD2 (6 bases). Germline values: CDR1 SGHTA, CDR2 FQGNSA. This CDR3 is 17 amino acids long. The V gene lost 5 bases and the J gene lost 1 base, with 21 bases spanning the gap. The chain's CDR3 is CASSPSGFLATSYEQYF. The DNA for the CDR3 is TGTGCCAGCAGCCCTAGTGGGTTCCTAGCGACGTCCTACGAGCAGTACTTC.

A few counts support this clonotype. The rearrangement joins TRBV18 to TRBJ1-1; maybe TRBD1 (5 bases). Germline-derived CDR1 and CDR2 are KGHSH and LQKENI. The CDR3 has 17 residues. V was shortened by 4 bases and J by 5 bases, with 23 bases between the two germline ends. This CDR3 is CASSLDTPTLGWTEAFF. The CDR3 DNA reads TGTGCCAGCTCACTGGACACTCCAACCCTTGGGTGGACTGAAGCTTTCTTT.

This clonotype has a handful of counts. The V call is TRBV20-1, the J call TRBJ2-2; 14 nucleotides agree with TRBD2. The trim removed 0 bases at V and 6 bases at J, leaving 3 bases unmatched. The germline V gene has CDR1 DFQATT and CDR2 SNEGSKA (reference sequence). The CDR3 extends over 16 amino acids. CDR3 DNA sequence: TGCAGTGCTAGAGATGGGACTAGCGGGAGACCCGGGGAGCTGTTTTTT. Its translation: CSARDGTSGRPGELFF.

This clonotype was detected only a few times. The genes are TRBV5-6 and TRBJ1-5, with D perhaps matching TRBD1 (6 bases). In germline, CDR1 is SGHDT, CDR2 YYEEEE. CDR3 length: 15 amino acids. The ends were cut back, 3 bases at V and 4 bases at J, with 14 bases in the middle. The CDR3 is CASSYGQSSNQPQHF. Written as DNA, the CDR3 is TGTGCCAGCAGCTACGGACAGTCCAGTAATCAGCCCCAGCATTTT.